This is a list of T cell receptor beta chains from one sample in a study of cytomegalovirus exposure and HLA in healthy donors. TCRdb keeps only in-frame clones here, not all; method: immunoSEQ multiplex PCR. The table shows about 150,000 clones, with 65% to 80% occurring only once. Sample: PBMCs. Receptor source: a man younger than 30 in good health and CMV-seronegative. CDR3s include the opening cysteine and the closing phenylalanine or tryptophan. Each record gives: V gene, D gene, J gene, clone size, CDR3 protein, CDR3 DNA. The D gene is left open where the match is weak. Clone size is given for some rows only: seen once, a few or many times, or a class if the clone is expanded.

>TRBV7-8|TRBD1|TRBJ1-1|NA
CASSLVQGMGTEAFF
TGTGCCAGCAGCTTGGTACAGGGGATGGGCACTGAAGCTTTCTTT
>TRBV19|NA|TRBJ2-4|once
CASSRGGAGAKNSQYF
TGTGCCAGTAGTAGGGGGGGCGCCGGGGCCAAAAACAGTCAGTACTTC
>TRBV5-1|NA|TRBJ2-7|once
CASSWEGRGPYEQYF
TGCGCCAGCAGCTGGGAGGGCAGGGGACCCTACGAGCAGTACTTC
>TRBV7-2|NA|TRBJ2-5|NA
CASSLAAGWEETQYF
TGTGCCAGCAGCTTAGCGGCAGGGTGGGAAGAGACCCAGTACTTC
>TRBV5-1|TRBD1|TRBJ1-3|NA
CASSPSGQGKSGNTIYF
TGCGCCAGCAGCCCAAGCGGACAGGGGAAATCAGGAAACACCATATATTTT
>TRBV6-1|NA|TRBJ1-6|NA
CATQANSYNSPLHF
TGTGCCACGCAGGCGAACTCCTATAATTCACCCCTCCACTTT
>TRBV5-4|NA|TRBJ2-1|NA
CASSSRWGQGNEQFF
TGTGCCAGCAGCTCTCGATGGGGGCAGGGCAATGAGCAGTTCTTC
>TRBV6-5|NA|TRBJ1-1|NA
CASVGGLNTEAFF
TGTGCCAGTGTTGGAGGGTTGAACACTGAAGCTTTCTTT
>TRBV14|NA|TRBJ2-3|few
CASSPGGDTQYF
TGTGCCAGCAGCCCTGGCGGAGATACGCAGTATTTT
>TRBV21-1|NA|TRBJ1-4|NA
CASGRPSLGLFF
TGTGCCAGCGGGAGACCTTCCTTAGGACTGTTTTTT
>TRBV5-6|TRBD1|TRBJ2-2|NA
CASSIRDRGFTGELFF
TGTGCCAGCAGTATCCGGGACAGGGGATTCACCGGGGAGCTGTTTTTT
>TRBV18|TRBD2|TRBJ2-5|once
CASSSGTSGGETQYF
TGTGCCAGCTCTTCCGGGACTAGCGGGGGAGAGACCCAGTACTTC
>TRBV7-3|TRBD2|TRBJ2-5|NA
CASSLGSGGTQETQYF
TGTGCCAGCAGCTTAGGTAGCGGGGGAACCCAAGAGACCCAGTACTTC
>TRBV6-6|NA|TRBJ1-2|NA
CASSTRQYNYGYTF
TGTGCCAGCAGTACCCGACAGTACAACTATGGCTACACCTTC
>TRBV6-5|TRBD1|TRBJ2-3|NA
CASSYFRTGARVTQYF
TGTGCCAGCAGTTACTTTAGGACAGGGGCGAGAGTTACGCAGTATTTT
>TRBV7-2|NA|TRBJ1-1|NA
CASSPTRDRLNTEAFF
TGTGCCAGCAGCCCCACCCGTGACAGATTGAACACTGAAGCTTTCTTT
>TRBV29-1|NA|TRBJ1-2|few
CSVEGTATNYGYTF
TGCAGCGTTGAAGGAACAGCCACTAACTATGGCTACACCTTC
>TRBV19|TRBD2|TRBJ2-3|NA
CASSPGRTSGVDTQYF
TGTGCCAGTAGTCCGGGGAGGACTAGCGGGGTAGATACGCAGTATTTT
>TRBV6-5|TRBD1|TRBJ1-2|few
CASPPVRQGARGYTF
TGTGCCAGCCCCCCCGTTAGGCAGGGGGCGCGGGGCTACACCTTC
>TRBV11-2|NA|TRBJ1-2|NA
CASSWQGEGYTF
TGTGCCAGCAGCTGGCAGGGTGAAGGCTACACCTTC
>TRBV5-5|TRBD2|TRBJ2-3|NA
CASNGWPSGSDTQYF
TGTGCCAGCAACGGATGGCCTAGCGGGTCAGATACGCAGTATTTT
>TRBV27|NA|TRBJ2-1|NA
CASGSGFLYNEQFF
TGTGCCAGTGGATCAGGGTTTCTGTACAATGAGCAGTTCTTC